A single sample is the source of the 16 T cell receptor beta chains below, sequenced in a study of radiation and T cells in renal cell carcinoma. This table comes from immunoSEQ multiplex PCR, and its TCRdb copy is limited to in-frame clones, with some not included. Among about 140,000 clones, over 65% were seen once, and the ten largest hold less than 25%. The time point is: baseline pretreatment blood. Treatment reported: 15 Gy SBRT to primary tumor, nephrectomy 4 weeks later. Here the sequenced sample was blood, taken from a patient whose treatment included radiotherapy and nephrectomy. All receptors derive from a woman aged 45 to 65 with renal cell carcinoma.

The sample holds one count of this clone. The rearrangement uses TRBV6-6 and TRBJ2-1; 7 bases map to TRBD2. This CDR3 has 13 amino acids. Trimming removed 7 bases from V and 9 bases from J; junction bases left unmatched: 9. Germline loops: CDR1 MNHNY, CDR2 SVGAGI (reference sequence). CDR3 nucleotide sequence: TGTGCCAGCATTCCGGGACTATCGGGTGAGCAGTTCTTC. Amino acid sequence: CASIPGLSGEQFF.

The chain combines TRBV4-3 with TRBJ1-3; 10 nucleotides agree with TRBD1. The junction had 9 bases not matched to a gene; V was cut back by 1 base and J by 0 bases. The V gene's germline CDR1 is LGHNA and CDR2 YSLEER. The CDR3 sequence is 19 residues long. The CDR3 sequence is CASSQVTGTGANSGNTIYF. DNA for the CDR3: TGCGCCAGCAGCCAAGTAACCGGGACAGGGGCCAACTCTGGAAACACCATATATTTT.

This clone has more than one count but fewer than ten. The chain carries TRBV5-1 and TRBJ2-1; either TRBD1 or TRBD2 may fit D (6 bases each). Trimming left V 7 bases short and J 6 bases short, with 14 bases between. Germline V gene sequence: CDR1 SGHRS, CDR2 YFSETQ. CDR3 length: 13 amino acids. The CDR3 region is CASRIGGGNEQFF. The CDR3 region has the DNA TGCGCCAGCCGTATCGGAGGGGGCAATGAGCAGTTCTTC.

The rearrangement links TRBV19 to TRBJ2-7, with TRBD2 matching 10 bases. The V segment lost 8 bases and the J segment 3 bases; nucleotides outside the gene matches: 10. CDR1 LNHDA and CDR2 SQIVND come from the germline V gene (reference sequence). The CDR3 runs to 15 residues. The CDR3 bases are TGTGCCAGTTCCTTAGGGACTAGCGTAATCTACGAGCAGTACTTC. This codes for CASSLGTSVIYEQYF.

This chain joins TRBV4-3 and TRBJ2-6; 7 bases are shared with TRBD2. Per the germline V gene, CDR1 is LGHNA and CDR2 is YSLEER. The trim removed 1 base at V and 0 bases at J, leaving 9 bases unmatched. CDR3 length equals 19 residues. The CDR3 spells CASSQVPLAALSGANVLTF. CDR3 DNA sequence: TGCGCCAGCAGCCAAGTTCCCCTAGCGGCGCTCTCTGGGGCCAACGTCCTGACTTTC.

The rearrangement uses TRBV5-1 and TRBJ1-2, with D maybe TRBD1 (5 bases). Trimming took off 7 bases at V and 6 bases at J, with 16 bases between the two ends. CDR1 is SGHRS and CDR2 is YFSETQ in the germline V gene. The CDR3 is 13 amino acids. This CDR3 is CASGGEAYDGYTF. The CDR3 DNA reads as TGCGCCAGCGGGGGGGAGGCCTACGATGGCTACACCTTC.

The rearrangement joins TRBV5-1 to TRBJ2-1, with D unresolved. There are 13 residues in the CDR3. Trimming removed 3 bases from V and 6 bases from J, with 10 bases in between. Germline loops: CDR1 SGHRS, CDR2 YFSETQ. CDR3 nucleotide sequence: TGCGCCAGCAGCTCGTTGACCCCCAATGAGCAGTTCTTC. Residues: CASSSLTPNEQFF.

The chain is built from TRBV10-3 and TRBJ1-2; tentatively, D is TRBD1 (5 bases). The CDR3 has 13 residues. The germline CDR1 and CDR2 sequences are ENHRY and SYGVKD. V was cut by 7 bases and J by 8 bases, with 17 bases left in between. DNA for the CDR3: TGTGCCATCAAAACTACAGGTTCCAGAGGCTACACCTTC. Translating it yields CAIKTTGSRGYTF.

The gene calls are TRBV5-4 and TRBJ2-3; TRBD1 might be the D (6 bases). The CDR3 is 13 amino acids. Germline loops: CDR1 SGHNT, CDR2 YYREEE (reference sequence). V was shortened by 1 base and J by 8 bases, with 11 bases between the two germline ends. In nucleotides, the CDR3 is TGTGCCAGCAGCTTGACAGGGTTGGTTACGCAGTATTTT. This encodes CASSLTGLVTQYF.

This clone has more than one count but fewer than ten. This chain's CDR3 is CAISGQSSGNTIYF. CDR3 in DNA: TGTGCCATCAGTGGACAGAGCTCTGGAAACACCATATATTTT. V and J are TRBV10-3 and TRBJ1-3, with D possibly being TRBD1 (5 bases). This CDR3 has 14 residues. Germline V CDR1 and CDR2: ENHRY, SYGVKD. V lost 4 bases and J 0 bases, leaving 7 bases between the germline ends.

This rearrangement joins TRBV28 to TRBJ2-5, with TRBD1 as a possible D gene (6 bases). The germline V gene has CDR1 MDHEN and CDR2 SYDVKM. The CDR3 covers 15 residues. The V gene lost 2 bases and the J gene lost 1 base, with 11 bases spanning the gap. CDR3 residues: CASSLQQGTQETQYF. The CDR3 DNA follows: TGTGCCAGCAGTTTACAACAGGGCACCCAAGAGACCCAGTACTTC.

J is TRBJ1-5 and V is TRBV6-1, with 7 bases aligning to TRBD1. The CDR3 totals 14 residues. In germline, CDR1 is MNHNS, CDR2 SASEGT. Trimming at V came to 6 bases and at J to 7 bases, leaving 9 bases not matched to a gene. CDR3 residues: CASSETGNGQPQHF. Here the CDR3 DNA reads TGTGCCAGCAGCGAGACAGGGAACGGCCAGCCCCAGCATTTT.

V is TRBV5-4 and J is TRBJ2-5; D remains ambiguous. Deletions cut 2 bases from V and 1 base from J, with 6 bases between. This CDR3 is 13 amino acids long. Germline V gene sequence: CDR1 SGHNT, CDR2 YYREEE (reference sequence). Here the CDR3 reads CASSFSLQETQYF. The CDR3 bases are TGTGCCAGCAGCTTTTCGCTCCAAGAGACCCAGTACTTC.

This chain links TRBV4-3 with TRBJ2-5; D ambiguous. V was trimmed by 4 bases and J by 3 bases, leaving 9 bases between them. Germline V gene sequence: CDR1 LGHNA, CDR2 YSLEER. This CDR3 is 13 amino acids long. The DNA for the CDR3 is TGCGCCAGCAGCCCCGGCCGTAAAGAGACCCAGTACTTC. The encoded protein is CASSPGRKETQYF.

The table lists this clone with a count of one. This chain joins TRBV25-1 and TRBJ2-7; a weak D match, TRBD1 (6 bases). The V gene lost 3 bases and the J gene lost 6 bases, with 15 bases spanning the gap. The CDR3 is 14 amino acids. Germline assignment: CDR1 MGHDK and CDR2 SYGVNS. The CDR3 coding sequence is TGTGCCAGCAGTGAGCCAGGGGTAAACAGCGAGCAGTACTTC. Its translation: CASSEPGVNSEQYF.

This clone was detected once. CDR3 region: CASSQTGQHQPQHF. The CDR3 region has the DNA TGTGCCAGCAGCCAAACGGGACAACATCAGCCCCAGCATTTT. The rearrangement joins TRBV7-2 to TRBJ1-5; D might be TRBD1 (6 bases). CDR3 length equals 14 residues. V gave up 5 bases and J gave up 5 bases, with 13 bases separating them. Germline CDR1 SGHTA, CDR2 FQGNSA.